A selection of T cell receptor beta chains follows, all from one sample in a study of cytomegalovirus exposure and HLA in healthy donors. Repertoires were generated with immunoSEQ multiplex PCR, while TCRdb's copy carries only in-frame clones and drops some. Of 75,000 to 90,000 clones in the sample, around 66% were seen once. Sequencing used PBMCs. The receptors were gathered from a woman aged 40-49 years in good health and CMV-seropositive. Each CDR3 is given with its conserved first and last residue. The D gene is left open where the match is weak. Rows may omit the clone size; those that give it use once, few, many or a size class.

NA TRBJ1-3 NA TRBV28 TGTGCCAGCAGTGCCCGACAGGCGAACTCTGGAAACACCATATATTTT CASSARQANSGNTIYF
NA TRBJ2-7 NA TRBV5-6 TGTGCCAGCAGCTTGGTGGCAGGGCTAAGGGAGCAGTACTTC CASSLVAGLREQYF
NA TRBJ2-5 few TRBV5-1 TGCGCCAGCAGCTTGGCTCTGCGTCCCAGGTACCAAGAGACCCAGTACTTC CASSLALRPRYQETQYF
TRBD2 TRBJ2-7 NA TRBV5-5 TGTGCCAGCAGCTTGGGGCTAGCGGGCTCCTACGAGCAGTACTTC CASSLGLAGSYEQYF
NA TRBJ1-1 NA TRBV11-2 TGTGCCAGCAGCCCAGACCGGGGGGGGAGAGTGAACACTGAAGCTTTCTTT CASSPDRGGRVNTEAFF
NA TRBJ1-4 NA TRBV4-3 TGCGCCAGCAGCCAAGAGCCGGGTCGAATTAATGAAAAACTGTTTTTT CASSQEPGRINEKLFF
TRBD1 TRBJ1-1 NA TRBV25-1 TGTGCCAGCACGGCACAGGGGGATGCGACTGAAGCTTTCTTT CASTAQGDATEAFF
NA TRBJ1-2 few TRBV4-1 TGCGCCAGCAGCCAAGATTCGCCAGGGCTGGGATATGGCTACACCTTC CASSQDSPGLGYGYTF
TRBD1 TRBJ2-7 NA TRBV6-6 TGTGCCAGCAGTTACTCGTCAGGGGGCTACGAGCAGTACTTC CASSYSSGGYEQYF
TRBD2 TRBJ2-1 NA TRBV29-1 TGCAGCGTGGTACTAGCGGGAGAGAATGAGCAGTTCTTC CSVVLAGENEQFF
TRBD2 TRBJ2-1 NA TRBV28 TGTGCCAGCAGTCTTCGAGTAGCGGGAGCGGATGAGCAGTTCTTC CASSLRVAGADEQFF
NA TRBJ2-7 few TRBV28 TGTGCCAGCAGTAAAGCGACAGGAGTTTCCCTCTACGAGCAGTACTTC CASSKATGVSLYEQYF
NA TRBJ1-2 NA TRBV28 TGTGCCAGCAGTTTGAACACTAACTATGGCTACACCTTC CASSLNTNYGYTF
TRBD1 TRBJ2-7 NA TRBV29-1 TGCAGCGTTGGGGGACAGGGGACTGGCGAGCAGTACTTC CSVGGQGTGEQYF
NA TRBJ1-1 NA TRBV5-1 TGCGCCAGCAGCTTCCGCAGGGGGAACACTGAAGCTTTCTTT CASSFRRGNTEAFF
TRBD1 TRBJ2-1 NA TRBV27 TGTGCCAGCAGTTTGCCCGGACAGGTTGGGTCTGAGCAGTTCTTC CASSLPGQVGSEQFF
NA TRBJ2-1 NA TRBV19 TGTGCCAGTAGATCGACGGGAGAGGTGTCCTACAATGAGCAGTTCTTC CASRSTGEVSYNEQFF
TRBD2 TRBJ2-7 NA TRBV6-6 TGTGCCAGCAGTCCACCGGGACTAGCGGGATTAGGGCAGTACTTC CASSPPGLAGLGQYF
NA TRBJ2-2 NA TRBV6-5 TGTGCCAGCAAACTGGCCGGGGAGCTGTTTTTT CASKLAGELFF
NA TRBJ2-5 NA TRBV27 TGTGCCAGCAGTTTATCCCGCCGGGAGACCCAGTACTTC CASSLSRRETQYF
NA TRBJ2-1 NA TRBV7-2 TGTGCCAGCAGGGCTAGGGGCTACAATGAGCAGTTCTTC CASRARGYNEQFF
TRBD2 TRBJ2-1 NA TRBV19 TGTGCCAGTAGTATTGGTAGCGGGAGGGTCAATGAGCAGTTCTTC CASSIGSGRVNEQFF
TRBD2 TRBJ2-1 NA TRBV25-1 TGTGCCAGCAGTGAATGGGGGGGAGGGCCCGTCAATGAGCAGTTCTTC CASSEWGGGPVNEQFF
NA TRBJ1-5 few TRBV19 TGTGCCACCCAAAGGGAAGGGAGCCAGCCCCAGCATTTT CATQREGSQPQHF
NA TRBJ2-7 few TRBV5-6 TGTGCCAGCAGCCCCAGCGTTTACGTCTACGAGCAGTACTTC CASSPSVYVYEQYF
TRBD1 TRBJ1-3 once TRBV5-6 TGTGCCAGCAGCTTCCCGGGACAGCCCATTGGAAACACCATATATTTT CASSFPGQPIGNTIYF
NA TRBJ2-7 NA TRBV15 TGTGCCACCAGCAGAGATAGTATCGGACAGCGTCTTCCCGAGCAGTACTTC CATSRDSIGQRLPEQYF
TRBD2 TRBJ2-2 few TRBV27 TGTGCCAGCAGTTTATCCGGGAGGGGTACGAACACCGGGGAGCTGTTTTTT CASSLSGRGTNTGELFF
TRBD2 TRBJ2-7 few TRBV4-1 TGCGCCAGCAGCCAAGGACTGACTAGCGGGAGCTCCTACGAGCAGTACTTC CASSQGLTSGSSYEQYF
TRBD2 TRBJ2-4 NA TRBV7-9 TGTGCCAGCAGCCCCCGCCGGGGGGGCGGCCGAAACATTCAGTACTTC CASSPRRGGGRNIQYF
NA TRBJ2-5 NA TRBV19 TGTGCCAGTAGCCCAACGGTTTATGTGGAGACCCAGTACTTC CASSPTVYVETQYF
NA TRBJ1-2 few TRBV28 TGTGCCAGCAGTCGAGAGGCCCTGAACTATGGCTACACCTTC CASSREALNYGYTF
NA TRBJ2-1 NA TRBV7-6 TGTGCCAGCAGCTTAGCGTGGACTTCTCTCAATGAGCAGTTCTTC CASSLAWTSLNEQFF
NA TRBJ2-3 NA TRBV9 TGTGCCAGCAGCGTAGCGGGGGGCGGGAGCTACGATACGCAGTATTTT CASSVAGGGSYDTQYF
TRBD1 TRBJ2-7 NA TRBV28 TGTGCCAGCAGTTTATTAGGGGGCCCATACGAGCAGTACTTC CASSLLGGPYEQYF
TRBD1 TRBJ2-5 NA TRBV28 TGTGCCAGCAGTTTATGGGGACAGGGTGGTGAGACCCAGTACTTC CASSLWGQGGETQYF